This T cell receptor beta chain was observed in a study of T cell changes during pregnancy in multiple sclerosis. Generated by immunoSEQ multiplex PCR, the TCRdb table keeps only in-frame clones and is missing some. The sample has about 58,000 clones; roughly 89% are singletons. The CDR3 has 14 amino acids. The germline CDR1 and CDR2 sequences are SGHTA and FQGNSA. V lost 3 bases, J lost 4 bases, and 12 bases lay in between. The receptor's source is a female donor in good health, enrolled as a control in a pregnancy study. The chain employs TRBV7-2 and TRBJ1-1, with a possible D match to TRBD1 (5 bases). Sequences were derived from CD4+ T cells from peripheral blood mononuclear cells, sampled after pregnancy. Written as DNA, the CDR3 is TGTGCCAGCAGCTTGGACACCTTGGGCACTGAAGCTTTCTTT. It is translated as CASSLDTLGTEAFF.